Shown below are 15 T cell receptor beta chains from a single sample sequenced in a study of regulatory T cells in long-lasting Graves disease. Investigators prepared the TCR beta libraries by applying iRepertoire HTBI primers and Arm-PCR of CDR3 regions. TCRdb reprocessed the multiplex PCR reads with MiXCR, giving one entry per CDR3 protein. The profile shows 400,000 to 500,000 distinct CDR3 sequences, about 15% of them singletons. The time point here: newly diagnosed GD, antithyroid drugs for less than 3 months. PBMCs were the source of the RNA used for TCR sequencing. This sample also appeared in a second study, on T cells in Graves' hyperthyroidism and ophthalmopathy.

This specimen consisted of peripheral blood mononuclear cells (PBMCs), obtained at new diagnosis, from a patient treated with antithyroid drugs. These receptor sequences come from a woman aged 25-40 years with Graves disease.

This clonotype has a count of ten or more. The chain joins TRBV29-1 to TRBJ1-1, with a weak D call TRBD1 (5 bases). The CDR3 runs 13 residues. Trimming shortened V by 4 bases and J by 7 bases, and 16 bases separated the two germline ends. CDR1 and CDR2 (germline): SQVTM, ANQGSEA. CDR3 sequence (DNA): TGCAGCGTTGCGGGGGGTATGGGGAATGAAGCTTTCTTT. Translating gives CSVAGGMGNEAFF.

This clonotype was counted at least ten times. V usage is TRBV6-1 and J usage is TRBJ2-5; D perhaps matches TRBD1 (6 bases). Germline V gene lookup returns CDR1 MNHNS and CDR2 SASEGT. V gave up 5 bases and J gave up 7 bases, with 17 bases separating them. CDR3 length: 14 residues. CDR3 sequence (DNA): TGTGCCAGCAGTAGTTCGACAGGCAGTGGGACCCAGTACTTC. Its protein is CASSSSTGSGTQYF.

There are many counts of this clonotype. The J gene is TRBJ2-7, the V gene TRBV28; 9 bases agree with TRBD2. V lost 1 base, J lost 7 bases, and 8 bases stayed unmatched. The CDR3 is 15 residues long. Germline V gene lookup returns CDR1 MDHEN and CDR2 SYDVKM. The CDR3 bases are TGTGCCAGCAGTTTATCTAGCGGGACTTTTGGGGAGCAGTACTTC. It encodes CASSLSSGTFGEQYF.

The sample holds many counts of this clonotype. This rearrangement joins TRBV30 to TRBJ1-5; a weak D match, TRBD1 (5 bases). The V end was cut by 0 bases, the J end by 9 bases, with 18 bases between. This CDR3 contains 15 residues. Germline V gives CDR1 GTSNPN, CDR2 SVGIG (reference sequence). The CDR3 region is CAWSVLDGTGRPQHF. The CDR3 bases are TGTGCCTGGAGTGTACTCGACGGGACGGGAAGGCCCCAGCATTTT.

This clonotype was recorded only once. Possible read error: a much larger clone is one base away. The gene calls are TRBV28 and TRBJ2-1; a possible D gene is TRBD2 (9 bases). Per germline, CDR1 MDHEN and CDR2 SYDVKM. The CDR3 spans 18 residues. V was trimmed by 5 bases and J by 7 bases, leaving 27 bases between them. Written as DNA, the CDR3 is TGTGCCAGCAGTCCAGCCGGGACTAGCAGGAGACAGGGGAATGAGCAGTTCTTC. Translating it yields CASSPAGTSRRQGNEQFF.

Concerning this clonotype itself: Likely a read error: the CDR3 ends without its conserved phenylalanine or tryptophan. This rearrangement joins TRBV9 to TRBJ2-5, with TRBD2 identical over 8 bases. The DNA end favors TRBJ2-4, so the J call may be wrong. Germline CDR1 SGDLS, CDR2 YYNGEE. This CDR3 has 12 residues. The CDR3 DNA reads TGTGCCAGCAGCCGGGGGGGGGACATTCAGTACCTC. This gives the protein CASSRGGDIQYL.

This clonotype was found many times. Written as DNA, the CDR3 is TGTGCCAGCTCACCATCAGGGGGGCAGGACACCATATATTTT. It translates to CASSPSGGQDTIYF. The V call is TRBV18, the J call TRBJ1-3; 7 positions agree with TRBD1. In germline, CDR1 is KGHSH, CDR2 LQKENI. Germline trimming cut 2 bases from V and 8 bases from J; bases unmatched to any gene: 6. This CDR3 is built from 14 residues.

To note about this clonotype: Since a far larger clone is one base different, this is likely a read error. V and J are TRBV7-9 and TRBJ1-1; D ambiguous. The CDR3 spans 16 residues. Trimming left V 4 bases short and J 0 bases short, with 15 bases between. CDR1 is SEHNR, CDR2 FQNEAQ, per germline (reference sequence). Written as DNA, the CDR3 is TGTGCCAGCAGCTCCCAAGTACAGACCGTGAACACTGAAGCTTTCTTT. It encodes CASSSQVQTVNTEAFF.

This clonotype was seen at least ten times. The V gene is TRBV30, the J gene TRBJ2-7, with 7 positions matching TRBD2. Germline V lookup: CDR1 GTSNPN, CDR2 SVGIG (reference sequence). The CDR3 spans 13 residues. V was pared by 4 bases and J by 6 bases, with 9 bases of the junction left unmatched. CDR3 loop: CAWNPQRLAEQYF. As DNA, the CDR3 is TGTGCCTGGAATCCGCAACGACTAGCCGAGCAGTACTTC.

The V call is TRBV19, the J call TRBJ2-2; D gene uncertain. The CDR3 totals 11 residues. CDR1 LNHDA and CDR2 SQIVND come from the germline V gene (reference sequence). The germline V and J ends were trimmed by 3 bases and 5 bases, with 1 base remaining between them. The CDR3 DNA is TGTGCCAGTAGTATTACCGGGGAGCTGTTTTTT. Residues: CASSITGELFF.

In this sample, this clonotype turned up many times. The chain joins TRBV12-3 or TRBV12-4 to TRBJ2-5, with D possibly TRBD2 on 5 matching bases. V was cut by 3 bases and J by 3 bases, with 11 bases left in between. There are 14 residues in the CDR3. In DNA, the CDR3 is TGTGCCAGCAGTTTCCTTAGCGAGGAAGAGACCCAGTACTTC. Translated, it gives CASSFLSEEETQYF.

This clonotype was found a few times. The CDR3 reads CASSYTGSSGYTF. CDR3 coding DNA: TGTGCCAGCAGCTATACAGGGAGTAGTGGCTACACCTTC. The gene calls are TRBV27 and TRBJ1-2; D might be TRBD1 (6 bases). Germline CDR1 MNHEY, CDR2 SMNVEV (reference sequence). This CDR3 is built from 13 residues. Deletions cut 6 bases from V and 7 bases from J, with 15 bases between.

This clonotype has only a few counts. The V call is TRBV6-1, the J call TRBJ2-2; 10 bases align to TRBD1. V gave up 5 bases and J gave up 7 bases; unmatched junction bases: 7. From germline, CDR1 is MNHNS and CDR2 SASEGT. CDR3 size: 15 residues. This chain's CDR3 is CASSRKTGGYGELFF. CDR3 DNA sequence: TGTGCCAGCAGTCGGAAGACAGGGGGCTACGGGGAGCTGTTTTTT.

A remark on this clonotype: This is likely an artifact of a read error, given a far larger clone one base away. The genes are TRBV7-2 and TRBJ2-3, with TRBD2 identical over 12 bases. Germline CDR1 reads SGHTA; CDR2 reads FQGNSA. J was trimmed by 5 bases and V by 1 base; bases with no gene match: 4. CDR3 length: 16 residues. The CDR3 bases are TGTGCCAGCAGCTTAGGGACTAGCGGGATCCGAGATACGCAGTATTTT. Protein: CASSLGTSGIRDTQYF.

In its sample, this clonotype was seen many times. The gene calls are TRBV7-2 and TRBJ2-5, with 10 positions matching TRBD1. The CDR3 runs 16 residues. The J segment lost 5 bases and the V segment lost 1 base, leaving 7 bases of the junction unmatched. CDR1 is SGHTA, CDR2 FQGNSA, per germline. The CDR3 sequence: CASSLVQDRGRETQYF. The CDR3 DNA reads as TGTGCCAGCAGCTTAGTACAGGACAGGGGGAGGGAGACCCAGTACTTC.